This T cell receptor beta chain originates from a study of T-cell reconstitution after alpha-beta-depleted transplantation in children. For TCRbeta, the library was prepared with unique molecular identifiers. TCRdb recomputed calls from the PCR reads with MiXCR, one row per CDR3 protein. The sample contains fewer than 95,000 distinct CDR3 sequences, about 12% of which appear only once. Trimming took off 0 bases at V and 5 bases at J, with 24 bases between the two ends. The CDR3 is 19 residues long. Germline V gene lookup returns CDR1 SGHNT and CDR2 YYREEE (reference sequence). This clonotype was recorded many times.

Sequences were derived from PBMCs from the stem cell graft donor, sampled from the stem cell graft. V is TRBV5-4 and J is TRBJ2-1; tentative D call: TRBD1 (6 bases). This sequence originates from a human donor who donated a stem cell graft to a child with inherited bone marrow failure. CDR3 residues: CASSLVDSLATSADNEQFF. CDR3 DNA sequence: TGTGCCAGCAGCTTGGTGGACAGCCTGGCGACTTCGGCGGACAATGAGCAGTTCTTC.